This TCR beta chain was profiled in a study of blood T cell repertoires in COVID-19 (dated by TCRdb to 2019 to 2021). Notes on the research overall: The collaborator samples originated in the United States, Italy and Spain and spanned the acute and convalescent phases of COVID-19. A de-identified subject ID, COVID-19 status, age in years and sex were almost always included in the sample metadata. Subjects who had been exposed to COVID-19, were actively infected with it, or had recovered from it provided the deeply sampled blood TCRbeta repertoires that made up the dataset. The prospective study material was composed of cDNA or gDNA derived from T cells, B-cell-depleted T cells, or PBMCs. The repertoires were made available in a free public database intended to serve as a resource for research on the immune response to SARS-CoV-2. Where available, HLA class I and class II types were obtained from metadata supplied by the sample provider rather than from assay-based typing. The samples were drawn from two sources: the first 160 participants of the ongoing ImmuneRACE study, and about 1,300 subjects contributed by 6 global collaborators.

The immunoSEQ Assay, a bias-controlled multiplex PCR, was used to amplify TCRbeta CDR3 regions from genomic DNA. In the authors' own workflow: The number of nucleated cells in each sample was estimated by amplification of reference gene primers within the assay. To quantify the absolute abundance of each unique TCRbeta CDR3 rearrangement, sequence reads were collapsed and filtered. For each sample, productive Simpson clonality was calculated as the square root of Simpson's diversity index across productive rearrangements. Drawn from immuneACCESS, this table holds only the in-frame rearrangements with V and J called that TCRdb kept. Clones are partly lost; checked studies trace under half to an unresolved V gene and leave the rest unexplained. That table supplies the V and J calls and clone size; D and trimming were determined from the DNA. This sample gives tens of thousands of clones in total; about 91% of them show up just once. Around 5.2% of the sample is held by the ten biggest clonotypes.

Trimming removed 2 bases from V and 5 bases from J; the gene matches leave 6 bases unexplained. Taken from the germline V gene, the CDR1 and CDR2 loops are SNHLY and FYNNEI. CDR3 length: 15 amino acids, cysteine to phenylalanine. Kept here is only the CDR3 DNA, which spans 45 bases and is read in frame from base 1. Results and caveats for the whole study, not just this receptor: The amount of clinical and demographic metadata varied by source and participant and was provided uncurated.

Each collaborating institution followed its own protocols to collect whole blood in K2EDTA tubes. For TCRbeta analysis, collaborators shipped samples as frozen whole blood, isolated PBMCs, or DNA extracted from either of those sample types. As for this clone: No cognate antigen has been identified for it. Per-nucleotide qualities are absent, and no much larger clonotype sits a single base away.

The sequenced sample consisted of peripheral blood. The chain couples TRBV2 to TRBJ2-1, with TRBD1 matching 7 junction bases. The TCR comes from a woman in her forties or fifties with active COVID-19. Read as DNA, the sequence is TGTGCCAGCAGTGAAACCAGGGGGTCCCACAATGAGCAGTTCTTC. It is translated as CASSETRGSHNEQFF.